The 9 T cell receptor beta chains listed next were all sequenced from one sample in a study of blood T cell repertoires in COVID-19. Data came from immunoSEQ multiplex PCR; TCRdb stores just in-frame clones and leaves some out. The sample holds 250,000 to 350,000 clones; 92% are singletons and the top ten take around 20%. The source material was PBMCs or T cells enriched from blood (not recorded which). All receptors derive from a woman younger than 45 who had recovered from COVID-19.

The chain combines TRBV11-3 with TRBJ2-3; 8 nucleotides match TRBD2. The CDR3 length is 16 residues. Losses at the gene ends were 0 bases for V and 4 bases for J; bases not matched to a gene: 6. The germline CDR1 and CDR2 sequences are SGHNT and YENEEA. The chain's CDR3 is CASSLDRAGGSDTQYF. CDR3 DNA sequence: TGTGCCAGCAGCTTAGATCGGGCGGGAGGTTCAGATACGCAGTATTTT.

This clone was seen only once. The CDR3 loop is CASSYIRSNQPQHF. The CDR3 nucleotides are TGTGCCAGCAGTTACATCAGAAGCAATCAGCCCCAGCATTTT. The chain has TRBV6-6 and TRBJ1-5, with unresolved D. Looked up from germline, CDR1 is MNHNY and CDR2 is SVGAGI (reference sequence). The V and J ends lost 2 bases and 1 base respectively, with 6 bases between them. This CDR3 is built from 14 residues.

The chain's CDR3 is CASSPQGLAEAYEQYF. The CDR3 region has the DNA TGTGCCAGCAGCCCTCAAGGACTAGCGGAAGCCTACGAGCAGTACTTC. This sequence joins TRBV11-3 and TRBJ2-7; 10 bases align to TRBD2. The junction had 9 bases not matched to a gene; V was cut back by 5 bases and J by 2 bases. The CDR3 is 16 residues long. Germline V gene data show CDR1 as SGHNT and CDR2 as YENEEA.

This chain links TRBV2 with TRBJ1-5, with TRBD1 matching 8 bases. Germline V gives CDR1 SNHLY, CDR2 FYNNEI. The J segment lost 4 bases and the V segment lost 7 bases, leaving 6 bases of the junction unmatched. The CDR3 totals 14 residues. The DNA for the CDR3 is TGTGCCAGCAAGGGACAGGCCCGAAATCAGCCCCAGCATTTT. Its protein is CASKGQARNQPQHF.

The V and J genes are TRBV9 and TRBJ2-2, with D possibly matching TRBD1 (6 bases). The CDR3 runs to 16 residues. CDR1 and CDR2 from the germline V gene are SGDLS and YYNGEE. V was trimmed by 0 bases and J by 4 bases, leaving 13 bases between them. CDR3 DNA sequence: TGTGCCAGCAGCGTAGACGGCGACAGGTTCACCGGGGAGCTGTTTTTT. Translating it yields CASSVDGDRFTGELFF.

The chain is built from TRBV12-5 and TRBJ2-3; 7 bases agree with TRBD2. The CDR3 extends over 16 amino acids. V lost 1 base, J lost 4 bases, and 8 bases stayed unmatched. Germline V CDR1 and CDR2: LGHNT, FRNRAP. CDR3 bases: TGTGCTAGTGGTTTGGGAAGCGGGATCGGGTCAGATACGCAGTATTTT. Its translation: CASGLGSGIGSDTQYF.

The chain employs TRBV28 and TRBJ1-1; 9 bases are shared with TRBD1. The CDR3 consists of 16 residues. The ends lost 6 bases at V and 1 base at J; junction bases unmatched: 9. Germline CDR1 reads MDHEN; CDR2 reads SYDVKM. The CDR3 bases are TGTGCCAGCAGGTCCGGGACAGGGAAACCGAACACTGAAGCTTTCTTT. Protein sequence: CASRSGTGKPNTEAFF.

As to this clone: Other DNA sequences within the sample encode an identical CDR3. This chain joins TRBV3-1 (or the pseudogene TRBV3-2) and TRBJ2-1; 9 bases map to TRBD2. J gave up 4 bases and V 4 bases, and 5 bases lay outside the gene matches. In germline, CDR1 is LGHDT, CDR2 YNNKEL (reference sequence). This CDR3 region has 15 residues. CDR3 in DNA: TGTGCCAGCAGCCCCAGCGGGGGGAGTTACAATGAGCAGTTCTTC. As protein: CASSPSGGSYNEQFF.

V usage is TRBV15 and J usage is TRBJ1-3; 8 nucleotides match TRBD1. The CDR3 length is 15 residues. CDR1 is LNHNV, CDR2 YYDKDF, per germline (reference sequence). With 2 bases clipped from V and 4 bases from J, the junction kept 4 bases outside the gene matches. The CDR3 coding sequence is TGTGCCACCAGCAGATCGGACAGGGTAGGAAACACCATATATTTT. Translated, it gives CATSRSDRVGNTIYF.